In this sample, the clone carrying this TCR beta chain turned up many times. Unique molecular identifiers were incorporated into the prepared TCRbeta library. TCRdb independently ran MiXCR on the PCR reads; one entry per CDR3 protein. Among 640,000 or so distinct CDR3 sequences listed, roughly 17% were seen once. The CDR3 covers 13 residues. Germline assignment: CDR1 SGHRS and CDR2 YFSETQ. V was pared by 5 bases and J by 4 bases, with 13 bases between. These data originate in a study of T-cell reconstitution after alpha-beta-depleted transplantation in children. The rearrangement joins TRBV5-1 to TRBJ2-7; D may be TRBD2 (5 bases). This TCR was sampled from a human donor who donated a stem cell graft to a child with acute myeloid leukemia. Sequencing was performed on PBMCs from the stem cell graft donor, taken from the stem cell graft. CDR3 sequence (DNA): TGCGCCAGCAGGGCCGGGGTGGGGTACGAGCAGTACTTC. Amino acids: CASRAGVGYEQYF.